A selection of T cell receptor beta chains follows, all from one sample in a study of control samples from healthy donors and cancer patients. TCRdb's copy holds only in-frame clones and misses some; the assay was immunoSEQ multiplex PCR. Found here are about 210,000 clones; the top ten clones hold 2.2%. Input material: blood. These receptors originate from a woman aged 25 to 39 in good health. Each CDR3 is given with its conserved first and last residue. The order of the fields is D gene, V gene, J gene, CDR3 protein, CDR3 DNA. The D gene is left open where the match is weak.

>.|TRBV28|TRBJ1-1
CANDRLNTEAFF
TGTGCCAACGACCGACTGAACACTGAAGCTTTCTTT
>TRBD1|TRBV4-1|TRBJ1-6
CASSQGAAGTGNSPLHF
TGCGCCAGCAGCCAAGGGGCTGCCGGGACAGGGAACTCACCCCTCCACTTT
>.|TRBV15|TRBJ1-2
CATSKTGPYGYTF
TGTGCCACCAGCAAAACAGGGCCCTATGGCTACACCTTC
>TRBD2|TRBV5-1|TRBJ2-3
CASSQTSGGPSTDTQYF
TGCGCCAGCAGCCAAACTAGCGGGGGACCTAGCACAGATACGCAGTATTTT
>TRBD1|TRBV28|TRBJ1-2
CASSGGTGVF
TGTGCCAGCAGTGGAGGGACAGGGGTATTC
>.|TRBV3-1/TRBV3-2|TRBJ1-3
CASSHESLSGNTIYF
TGTGCCAGCAGCCACGAGTCCCTCTCTGGAAACACCATATATTTT
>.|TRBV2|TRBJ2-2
CASSEGGTANTGELFF
TGTGCCAGCAGTGAGGGAGGGACAGCGAACACCGGGGAGCTGTTTTTT
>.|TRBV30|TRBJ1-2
CACMDRTNYGYTF
TGTGCCTGTATGGACAGAACTAACTATGGCTACACCTTC
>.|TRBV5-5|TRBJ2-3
CASSLAEAGYTDTQYF
TGTGCCAGCAGCTTGGCCGAAGCAGGCTACACAGATACGCAGTATTTT
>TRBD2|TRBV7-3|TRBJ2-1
CASSAGLGLENEQFF
TGTGCCAGCAGCGCCGGATTGGGACTAGAGAATGAGCAGTTCTTC
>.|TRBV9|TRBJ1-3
CASSEGPDFRTAVGNTIYF
TGTGCCAGCAGCGAGGGGCCTGATTTTAGGACGGCGGTAGGAAACACCATATATTTT
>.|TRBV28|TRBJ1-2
CASSLPPPFDRFHGYTF
TGTGCCAGCAGTTTACCCCCTCCCTTCGACAGATTTCATGGCTACACCTTC
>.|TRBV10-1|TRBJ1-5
CASSGKGRKGQPQHF
TGCGCCAGCAGTGGCAAAGGACGGAAGGGTCAGCCCCAGCATTTT
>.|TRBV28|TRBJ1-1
CASSLGRLWSNTEAFF
TGTGCCAGCAGTTTAGGCAGGCTCTGGTCGAACACTGAAGCTTTCTTT
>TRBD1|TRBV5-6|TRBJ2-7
CASSRSTGLYEQYF
TGTGCCAGCAGCCGTTCGACAGGGCTATACGAGCAGTACTTC
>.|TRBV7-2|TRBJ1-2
CASSSGANYGYTF
TGTGCCAGCAGCTCGGGAGCTAACTATGGCTACACCTTC
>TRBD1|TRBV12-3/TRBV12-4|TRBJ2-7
CASSVGTGYEQYF
TGTGCCAGCAGTGTCGGGACAGGGTACGAGCAGTACTTC
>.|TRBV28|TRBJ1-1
CASSLNKAFF
TGTGCCAGCAGTTTAAACAAAGCTTTCTTT
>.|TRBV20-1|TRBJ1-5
CSASGARSQHF
TGCAGTGCTTCAGGGGCTCGGTCCCAGCATTTT
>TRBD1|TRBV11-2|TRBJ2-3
CASSLAGTGGTDTQYF
TGTGCCAGCAGCTTAGCTGGGACAGGGGGCACAGATACGCAGTATTTT
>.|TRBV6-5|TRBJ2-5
CASSPLGGAGETQYF
TGTGCCAGCAGTCCCCTTGGGGGGGCGGGGGAGACCCAGTACTTC
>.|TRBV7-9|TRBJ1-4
CASSSPPGTHEKLFF
TGTGCCAGCAGTTCCCCCCCAGGGACCCATGAAAAACTGTTTTTT
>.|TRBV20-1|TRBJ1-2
CSASFTNYGYTF
TGCAGTGCTAGTTTTACTAACTATGGCTACACCTTC
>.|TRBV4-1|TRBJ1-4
CASSQSFVRASTNEKLFF
TGCGCCAGCAGCCAATCTTTTGTGAGAGCCTCAACTAATGAAAAACTGTTTTTT
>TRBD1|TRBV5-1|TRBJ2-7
CASRRDRESYEQYF
TGCGCCAGCAGAAGGGACAGGGAGTCCTACGAGCAGTACTTC
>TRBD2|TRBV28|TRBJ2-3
CASRRAGVTDTQYF
TGTGCCAGCAGGAGAGCGGGGGTCACAGATACGCAGTATTTT
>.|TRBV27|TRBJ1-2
CASSSGTAYGYTF
TGTGCCAGCAGTTCAGGGACCGCCTATGGCTACACCTTC
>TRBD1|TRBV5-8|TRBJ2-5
CASTRTGWQETQYF
TGTGCCAGCACCCGGACAGGTTGGCAAGAGACCCAGTACTTC
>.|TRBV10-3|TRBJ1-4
CAISQGGGEKLFF
TGTGCCATCAGCCAGGGCGGTGGAGAAAAACTGTTTTTT
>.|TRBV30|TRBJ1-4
CAWRGRGAANEKLFF
TGTGCCTGGAGGGGTAGGGGGGCCGCTAATGAAAAACTGTTTTTT
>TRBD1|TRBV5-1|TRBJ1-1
CASSLGGGMNTEAFF
TGCGCCAGCAGCTTAGGGGGCGGGATGAACACTGAAGCTTTCTTT
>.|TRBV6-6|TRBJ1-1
CASNRGSDLGTEAFF
TGTGCCAGCAACCGAGGGTCAGATTTGGGCACTGAAGCTTTCTTT
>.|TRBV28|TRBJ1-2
CASSQERDGYTF
TGTGCCAGCAGCCAAGAAAGGGATGGCTACACCTTC
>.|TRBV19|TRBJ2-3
CASSIWGSTDTQYF
TGTGCCAGTAGTATTTGGGGGAGCACAGATACGCAGTATTTT
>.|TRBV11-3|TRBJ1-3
CASSQGLPGNTIYF
TGTGCCAGCAGCCAGGGATTACCTGGAAACACCATATATTTT